The entry that follows covers one TCR beta chain sequence. Its antigen remains unidentified. Donors were drawn from the 120-subject validation cohort, separate from the approximately 680-subject first cohort. Only in-frame clones appear in the TCRdb table, and some are missing; sequencing was by immunoSEQ multiplex PCR. The repertoire holds some 150,000 clones, with 85% to 90% as singletons. These data belong to a study of cytomegalovirus exposure and HLA in healthy donors. The study's findings and limits: The study flagged approximately 180 TCR beta chains as cytomegalovirus-associated. There were some public TCRs occurring in many donors, but most TCR sequences were rare.

CDR1 is SGHVS, CDR2 FQNEAQ, per germline. The CDR3 has 13 residues. Trimming took 5 bases from V and 1 from J, leaving 8 bases between them. The receptor comes from a woman between 18 and 30 years old in good health and CMV-seropositive. The sequencing input was PBMCs. The chain is built from TRBV7-8 and TRBJ1-1; D may be TRBD1 (5 bases). CDR3 bases: TGTGCCAGCAGCATAGGACAGAACACTGAAGCTTTCTTT. This sequence encodes CASSIGQNTEAFF.